A single sample gave rise to the 7 T cell receptor beta chains below, sequenced in a study of blood T cell repertoires in COVID-19. Some clones are missing from TCRdb's copy, which holds only in-frame ones; the method was immunoSEQ multiplex PCR. The repertoire has approximately 75,000 clones, roughly 90% of them found once; the top ten carry 6% to 6.5%. The sequenced sample was peripheral blood. The receptors derive from a man older than 75 with COVID-19, enrolled during active disease.

This sequence joins TRBV4-1 and TRBJ2-3; maybe TRBD1 (5 bases). With 6 bases removed from V and 6 bases from J, the gap between germline ends came to 10 bases. The CDR3 has 12 amino acids. CDR1 and CDR2 (germline): MGHRA, YSYEKL. The CDR3 bases are TGCGCCAGCAGTTTAAAGGGGGATACGCAGTATTTT. It specifies CASSLKGDTQYF.

Only a few counts were recorded for this clone. The chain employs TRBV6-5 and TRBJ2-7, with D uncertain. The CDR3 has 12 amino acids. The germline V and J ends were trimmed by 4 bases and 3 bases, with 7 bases remaining between them. The germline V gene has CDR1 MNHEY and CDR2 SVGAGI. The CDR3 DNA is TGTGCCAGCAGTTCCGCCTACTACGAGCAGTACTTC. It translates to CASSSAYYEQYF.

This clone was picked up a small number of times. The genes are TRBV18 and TRBJ2-7; TRBD2 might be the D (6 bases). The CDR3 is 16 amino acids. V shed 2 bases and J shed 6 bases, with 20 bases lying between them. Germline CDR1 reads KGHSH; CDR2 reads LQKENI. The CDR3 region is CASSPAKSSVEGEQYF. CDR3 nucleotide sequence: TGTGCCAGCTCACCAGCCAAATCTTCAGTGGAGGGCGAGCAGTACTTC.

This clone has just a few counts. The gene calls are TRBV9 and TRBJ2-4; 10 nucleotides agree with TRBD2. The CDR3 extends over 17 amino acids. The trim removed 0 bases at V and 0 bases at J, leaving 3 bases unmatched. The germline CDR1 and CDR2 sequences are SGDLS and YYNGEE. The CDR3 coding sequence is TGTGCCAGCAGCGTAGGTAGCGGGGGGCTAGCCAAAAACATTCAGTACTTC. Encoded protein: CASSVGSGGLAKNIQYF.

The chain recombines TRBV7-3 with TRBJ1-1; D might be TRBD1 (5 bases). Trimming removed 5 bases from V and 2 bases from J, with 9 bases in between. Per germline, CDR1 SGHTA and CDR2 FQGTGA. CDR3 length equals 13 residues. Here the CDR3 reads CASSRDSNTEAFF. For the CDR3, the DNA is TGTGCCAGCAGCCGGGACTCAAACACTGAAGCTTTCTTT. The full variable domain, with the rest looked up from reference TRBV7-3 and TRBJ1-1, is GAGVSQTPSNKVTEKGKYVELRCDPISGHTALYWYRQSLGQGPEFLIYFQGTGAADDSGLPNDRFFAVRPEGSVSTLKIQRTERGDSAVYLCASSRDSNTEAFFGQGTRLTVV.

The chain is built from TRBV18 and TRBJ1-6, with 8 bases aligning to TRBD1. The J segment lost 9 bases and the V segment lost 6 bases, leaving 4 bases of the junction unmatched. Germline V lookup: CDR1 KGHSH, CDR2 LQKENI. The length of the CDR3 is 13 residues. Here the CDR3 reads CASSGQGSSPLHF. Written as DNA, the CDR3 is TGTGCCAGCTCCGGACAGGGAAGTTCACCCCTCCACTTT. Based on the CDR3 plus reference TRBV18 and TRBJ1-6, the full variable domain is NAGVMQNPRHLVRRRGQEARLRCSPMKGHSHVYWYRQLPEEGLKFMVYLQKENIIDESGMPKERFSAEFPKEGPSILRIQQVVRGDSAAYFCASSGQGSSPLHFGNGTRLTVT.

This chain connects TRBV9 to TRBJ1-2; D unclear. The germline gives CDR1 SGDLS, CDR2 YYNGEE. This CDR3 region has 15 residues. V was trimmed by 4 bases and J by 2 bases, leaving 15 bases between them. The CDR3 region has the DNA TGTGCCAGCAGCCCCCAAAAGGTACAGAACTATGGCTACACCTTC. This encodes CASSPQKVQNYGYTF.